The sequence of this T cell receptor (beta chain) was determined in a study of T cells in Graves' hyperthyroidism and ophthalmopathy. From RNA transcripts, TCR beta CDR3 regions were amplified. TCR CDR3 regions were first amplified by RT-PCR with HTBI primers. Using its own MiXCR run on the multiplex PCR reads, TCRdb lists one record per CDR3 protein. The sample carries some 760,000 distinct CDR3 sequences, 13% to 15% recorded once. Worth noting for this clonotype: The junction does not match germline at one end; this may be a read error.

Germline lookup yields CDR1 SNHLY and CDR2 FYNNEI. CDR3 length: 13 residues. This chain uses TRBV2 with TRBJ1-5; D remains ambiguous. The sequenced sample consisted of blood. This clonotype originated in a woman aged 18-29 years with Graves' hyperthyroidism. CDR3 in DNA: TGTGCCAGCAGTGCACGGTTTAATCAGTCCCAGCATTTT. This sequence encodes CASSARFNQSQHF.